The 7 T cell receptor beta chains below were found in one sample sequenced in a study of blood T cell repertoires in COVID-19. Some clones are missing from TCRdb's copy, which holds only in-frame ones; the method was immunoSEQ multiplex PCR. Here the sample spans some 96,000 clones, roughly nine tenths being singletons. Sample: peripheral blood. Receptor source: a man aged 50 to 60 with active COVID-19.

J is TRBJ2-1 and V is TRBV7-2; 7 nucleotides agree with TRBD1. CDR3 length: 17 amino acids. The junction had 11 bases not matched to a gene; V was cut back by 5 bases and J by 1 base. Germline values: CDR1 SGHTA, CDR2 FQGNSA. The CDR3 here is CASSLRQGRRSYNEQFF. In DNA, the CDR3 is TGTGCCAGCAGCCTACGACAGGGCCGTAGGTCCTACAATGAGCAGTTCTTC.

The CDR3 coding sequence is TGTGCCAGCAGCGAACAAGGAGGGGTTACTGAAGCTTTCTTT. The encoded protein is CASSEQGGVTEAFF. The chain employs TRBV7-3 and TRBJ1-1; D may be TRBD1 (5 bases). Germline V gene sequence: CDR1 SGHTA, CDR2 FQGTGA. V lost 5 bases, J lost 5 bases, and 15 bases lay in between. This CDR3 contains 14 residues.

The rearrangement joins TRBV2 to TRBJ1-1; the D gene is possibly TRBD1 (5 bases). The CDR3 has 14 residues. V gave up 6 bases and J gave up 11 bases, with 22 bases separating them. The germline gives CDR1 SNHLY, CDR2 FYNNEI. CDR3 region: CASSDRAGGGEAFF. The DNA of the CDR3 is TGTGCCAGCAGCGACCGCGCGGGGGGGGGAGAGGCTTTCTTT.

V usage is TRBV18 and J usage is TRBJ1-1, with D unclear. CDR3 size: 14 residues. Deletions cut 3 bases from V and 0 bases from J, with 8 bases between. The germline CDR1 and CDR2 sequences are KGHSH and LQKENI. In DNA form, the CDR3 reads TGTGCCAGCTCACCGGGAGCATTGAACACTGAAGCTTTCTTT. Protein: CASSPGALNTEAFF.

The chain joins TRBV5-1 to TRBJ2-3; D may be TRBD2 (5 bases). V was clipped by 5 bases and J by 2 bases, with 15 bases between them. The CDR3 spans 15 residues. Germline loops: CDR1 SGHRS, CDR2 YFSETQ. In nucleotides, the CDR3 is TGCGCCAGCAGTTTACTAGACATCTCCACAGATACGCAGTATTTT. This encodes CASSLLDISTDTQYF.

This chain links TRBV21-1 with TRBJ1-2; the table assigns TRBD1, which was not confirmed against the DNA. TRBV21-1 constitutes a pseudogene. The CDR3 extends over 14 amino acids. CDR3: CASSNDRENYGYTF. The CDR3, as DNA: TGTGCCAGCAGCAACGACAGGGAAAACTATGGCTACACCTTC.

The chain carries TRBV18 and TRBJ2-1; TRBD2 is a possible D gene (5 bases). The CDR3 runs to 16 residues. CDR1 is KGHSH, CDR2 LQKENI, per germline. V dropped 2 bases and J dropped 0 bases, with 11 bases sitting between them. The CDR3 here is CASSPMQRSSYNEQFF. CDR3 nucleotide sequence: TGTGCCAGCTCACCAATGCAGCGGAGCTCCTACAATGAGCAGTTCTTC.